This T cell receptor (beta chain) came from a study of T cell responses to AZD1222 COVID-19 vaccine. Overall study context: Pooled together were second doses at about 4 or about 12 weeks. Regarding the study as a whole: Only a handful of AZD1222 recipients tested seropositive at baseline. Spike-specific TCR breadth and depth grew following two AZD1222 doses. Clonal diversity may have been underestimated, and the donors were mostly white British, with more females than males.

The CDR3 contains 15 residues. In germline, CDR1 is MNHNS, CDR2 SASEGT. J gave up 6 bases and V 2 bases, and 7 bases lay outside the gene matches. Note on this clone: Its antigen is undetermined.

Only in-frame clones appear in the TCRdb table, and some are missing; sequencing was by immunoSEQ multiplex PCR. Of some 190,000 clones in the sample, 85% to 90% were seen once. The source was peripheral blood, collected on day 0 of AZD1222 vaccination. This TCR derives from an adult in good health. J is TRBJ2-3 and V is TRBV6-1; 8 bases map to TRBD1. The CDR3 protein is CASSELTGAGDTQYF. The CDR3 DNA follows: TGTGCCAGCAGTGAACTGACAGGGGCCGGGGATACGCAGTATTTT.